A selection of T cell receptor beta chains follows, all from one sample in a study of cytomegalovirus exposure and HLA in healthy donors. The repertoire was sequenced with immunoSEQ multiplex PCR; TCRdb's copy has only in-frame clones and lacks some. Among roughly 150,000 clones listed, approximately 80% were seen once. The sample comprised PBMCs. Receptors were obtained from a boy younger than 10 in good health and CMV-seronegative. The CDR3 runs from the conserved cysteine through the conserved F or W. A D gene is named only where the DNA matches it firmly. Rows may omit the clone size; those that give it use once, few, many or a size class.

J gene	D gene	V gene	clone size	CDR3 DNA	CDR3 protein
TRBJ2-2	.	TRBV14	.	TGTGCCAGCAGCCAACGTCGAGGCGGGGAGCTGTTTTTT	CASSQRRGGELFF
TRBJ1-1	.	TRBV5-5	.	TGTGCCAGCAGCCCCCCAGGGGCTATGAACACTGAAGCTTTCTTT	CASSPPGAMNTEAFF
TRBJ1-1	TRBD1	TRBV18	.	TGTGCCAGCTCACGCGCTACAGGGGGGAGGACTGAAGCTTTCTTT	CASSRATGGRTEAFF
TRBJ1-3	.	TRBV7-2	.	TGTGCCAGCAGCTGGACACGGTTAGACACCATATATTTT	CASSWTRLDTIYF
TRBJ2-5	.	TRBV6-5	.	TGTGCCAGCACCACCCCAGGATGGAAGACCCAGTACTTC	CASTTPGWKTQYF
TRBJ2-1	.	TRBV30	.	TGTGCCTGGAGTGTTACACGCTACAATGAGCAGTTCTTC	CAWSVTRYNEQFF
TRBJ1-1	.	TRBV7-8	once	TGTGCCAGCAGCTTAGGACAGGTGAACACTGAAGCTTTCTTT	CASSLGQVNTEAFF
TRBJ2-3	.	TRBV18	.	TGTGCCAGCTCACCAGGCGGGCAGATCACAGATACGCAGTATTTT	CASSPGGQITDTQYF
TRBJ1-1	.	TRBV19	.	TGTGCCAGCAGAGAGTCAGGGGTGAACACTGAAGCTTTCTTT	CASRESGVNTEAFF
TRBJ1-3	.	TRBV14	.	TGTGCCAGCAGCCATGGCGGTCACACCATATATTTT	CASSHGGHTIYF
TRBJ2-5	TRBD1	TRBV18	.	TGTGCCAGCTCACCGACGACAGGGGGGGAGACCCAGTACTTC	CASSPTTGGETQYF
TRBJ1-2	.	TRBV2	.	TGTGCCAGCACCCTAGAGGCCTATGGCTACACCTTC	CASTLEAYGYTF
TRBJ1-1	.	TRBV23-1	.	TGCGCCAGCAGTCAACCAGTGAACACTGAAGCTTTCTTT	CASSQPVNTEAFF
TRBJ1-2	TRBD1	TRBV4-1	.	TGCGCCAGCAGCCGACAGGGTAACTATGGCTACACCTTC	CASSRQGNYGYTF
TRBJ2-7	.	TRBV7-9	.	TGTGCCAGCAGCCCGCGGACAGTTAACGAGCAGTACTTC	CASSPRTVNEQYF
TRBJ1-1	TRBD1	TRBV4-1	.	TGCGCCAGCAGCCAAGGAGAGGGGGCGATGAACACTGAAGCTTTCTTT	CASSQGEGAMNTEAFF
TRBJ2-2	TRBD2	TRBV7-9	few	TGTGCCAGCAGCCCCGGTCCTAGCGGGAGCTTTTCGAACACCGGGGAGCTGTTTTTT	CASSPGPSGSFSNTGELFF
TRBJ2-2	TRBD2	TRBV4-3	.	TGCGCCAGCAGCCAAGGGGGGGGAGCCCCGACCGGGGAGCTGTTTTTT	CASSQGGGAPTGELFF
TRBJ1-1	.	TRBV19	.	TGTGCCAGTAGTAACTGGAGGGACACTGAAGCTTTCTTT	CASSNWRDTEAFF
TRBJ2-7	TRBD1	TRBV5-1	.	TGCGCCAGCAGCGTTGACAGGGGGGTGGGCGAGCAGTACTTC	CASSVDRGVGEQYF
TRBJ1-2	.	TRBV15	few	TGTGCCACCAGCAGAGATTTAAATTATGGCTACACCTTC	CATSRDLNYGYTF
TRBJ2-1	.	TRBV23-1	.	TGCGCCAGCAGTCAATCGTGGCCCCCATACCACAATGAGCAGTTCTTC	CASSQSWPPYHNEQFF
TRBJ1-2	.	TRBV21-1	.	TGTGCCAGCAGCAAAGAGGGGCCTCCGTGGGGGCCCGGCTACACCTTC	CASSKEGPPWGPGYTF
TRBJ1-2	.	TRBV6-5	few	TGTGCCAGCAGTTATACCAAAAATCCCGCAGGGGAAGGCTACACCTTC	CASSYTKNPAGEGYTF
TRBJ1-2	TRBD1	TRBV5-6	few	TGTGCCAGCAGCTTGGTTTCCCGGGACAGGGGGTACACCTTC	CASSLVSRDRGYTF
TRBJ2-7	TRBD2	TRBV6-1	few	TGTGCCAGCAGTGGCTCTAGCGGGAGTTACGAGCAGTACTTC	CASSGSSGSYEQYF
TRBJ1-1	.	TRBV30	.	TGTGCCTGGAGTGTACGGGCAGGGGTCGGGAACACTGAAGCTTTCTTT	CAWSVRAGVGNTEAFF
TRBJ1-5	.	TRBV19	.	TGTGCCAGTACGGCCAGGGGAAGGTATCAGCCCCAGCATTTT	CASTARGRYQPQHF
TRBJ2-5	TRBD2	TRBV5-1	.	TGCGCCAGCAGCTTGAGGCCTAGCGGAGAGACCCAGTACTTC	CASSLRPSGETQYF
TRBJ2-5	.	TRBV5-6	.	TGTGCCAGCAGCGAAGGACTCCAAGAGACCCAGTACTTC	CASSEGLQETQYF
TRBJ1-2	TRBD1	TRBV27	.	TGTGCCAGCCGCGCAGACAGGGAAAATAACTATGGCTACACCTTC	CASRADRENNYGYTF
TRBJ2-7	.	TRBV5-6	once	TGTGCCAGCAGCAAAACAGGGAAAGAGCAGTACTTC	CASSKTGKEQYF
TRBJ1-2	TRBD1	TRBV6-1	.	TGTGCCAGCAGTGATCGGACAGGGGACTATGGCTACACCTTC	CASSDRTGDYGYTF
TRBJ2-3	TRBD2	TRBV7-8	.	TGTGCCAGCAGCTTCGGACTAGCGGGAGGGCCCACGCAGTATTTT	CASSFGLAGGPTQYF
TRBJ1-6	.	TRBV6-1	few	TGTGCCAGCAGCAGACAGAATTCACCCCTCCACTTT	CASSRQNSPLHF
TRBJ2-6	TRBD1	TRBV27	.	TGTGCCAGCAGTACCGGGACAGGGGCCTCTGGGGCCAACGTCCTGACTTTC	CASSTGTGASGANVLTF
TRBJ2-1	.	TRBV19	.	TGTGCCAGTAGTCAAGTGGGCAGACGATACAATGAGCAGTTCTTC	CASSQVGRRYNEQFF
TRBJ1-1	.	TRBV29-1	.	TGCAGCGTTGTAGTCCCAGGGCGGAACACTGAAGCTTTCTTT	CSVVVPGRNTEAFF
TRBJ1-1	.	TRBV6-1	.	TGTGCCAGCAGTGTTGAGGCCTTTGGAGCTTTCTTT	CASSVEAFGAFF
TRBJ2-1	TRBD2	TRBV9	.	TGTGCCAGCAGCGGAGTTCTTGGAGGCGGGGGGGCCAATGAGCAGTTCTTC	CASSGVLGGGGANEQFF
TRBJ1-3	TRBD1	TRBV19	.	TGTGCCAGTAGTCTACAGGGGAACTCTGGAAACACCATATATTTT	CASSLQGNSGNTIYF
TRBJ2-3	.	TRBV27	.	TGTGCCAGCAGTTTATCCGGACGGACTAGCACAGATACGCAGTATTTT	CASSLSGRTSTDTQYF